The rows below give T cell receptor beta chains drawn from one sample of a study of CD8+ T cells in alopecia areata. Sequencing used immunoSEQ multiplex PCR; TCRdb keeps in-frame clones, though not all of them. The table shows about 110,000 clones, with under 60% occurring only once. The sequenced sample consisted of NKG2D-low CD8+ T cells sorted from blood. The receptor source for this set is a human donor with alopecia areata. The conserved cysteine and the conserved F or W are not part of the CDR3 here.

TRBJ2-3,TRBV9,ASSVVSVSGNTDTQY
TRBJ1-6,TRBV9,ASKGGTGGSPLH
TRBJ2-1,TRBV27,ASSPLRRAIGGEQF
TRBJ1-2,TRBV20-1,SAFLNYGYT
TRBJ2-1,TRBV11-1,ASSLDEGGSSYNEQF
TRBJ2-7,TRBV27,ASSLSGRIYEQY
TRBJ2-1,TRBV13,ASSSRGAPGQELGYNEQF
TRBJ2-7,TRBV20-1,SARAGYEQY
TRBJ1-1,TRBV4-1,ASSQEEGVNTEAF
TRBJ1-1,TRBV7-9,ASSLGPDGNTEAF
TRBJ2-7,TRBV4-1,ASSQGTSGGAYEQY
TRBJ2-2,TRBV14,ASSQGFVGITGELF
TRBJ1-4,TRBV2,ASQGPPIREKLF
TRBJ1-5,TRBV27,ASTTGWDQPQH
TRBJ1-2,TRBV27,ASSSGFLAGYT
TRBJ2-1,TRBV19,ASGGASRLREQF
TRBJ2-1,TRBV9,ASSTSRTSGPKSSYNEQF
TRBJ2-7,TRBV6-1,ASSEALAGAYEQY
TRBJ1-2,TRBV30,AWSAYRDTGSGYT
TRBJ2-3,TRBV29-1,SAVIDTQY
TRBJ1-1,TRBV29-1,SAGRITMNTEAF
TRBJ2-1,TRBV5-5,ASSPFGKYNEQF
TRBJ2-7,TRBV7-9,ASSLPTGNIIPTYEQY
TRBJ1-3,TRBV28,ASSFWGGNTIY
TRBJ2-6,TRBV29-1,SVVAPNSGANVLT
TRBJ2-1,TRBV29-1,SQLHREGEQF
TRBJ1-2,TRBV20-1,SASSGEA
TRBJ1-2,TRBV4-1,ASSPPRGDYGYT
TRBJ1-2,TRBV9,ASRGVGYT
TRBJ2-3,TRBV4-1,ASSPIAGTGGDTQY
TRBJ2-7,TRBV2,ASSQQRETYEQY
TRBJ2-1,TRBV7-9,ASSSLRQYNEQF
TRBJ1-2,TRBV7-2,ASSSKVWSIYGYT
TRBJ2-3,TRBV11-2,ASSLRVRQTDTQY
TRBJ2-5,TRBV2,ASSPPGSSGVTETQY
TRBJ2-1,TRBV4-1,ASSFPGLARNEQF
TRBJ2-7,TRBV15,ATRSGRDSYEQY
TRBJ2-6,TRBV7-6,ASSFIAPADRAPSSGANVLT
TRBJ2-1,TRBV4-1,ASSQVNRHEGEQF
TRBJ2-3,TRBV28,ASSTTDTQY
TRBJ2-7,TRBV6-6,ASSLREYYEQY
TRBJ2-2,TRBV9,ASSVANRPPAGELF
TRBJ2-7,TRBV27,ASSFVAGGPWAEQY
TRBJ2-1,TRBV19,ASSAGFEQF
TRBJ2-1,TRBV13,ASSLGLEQF
TRBJ2-1,TRBV7-9,ASSLATTVHEQF
TRBJ2-6,TRBV7-6,ASSFGTPGANVLT
TRBJ2-1,TRBV9,ASSVLGLAGGNEQF
TRBJ2-1,TRBV2,ASSVFLAGGLNEQF
TRBJ2-2,TRBV27,ASSSRTSGSMGELF
TRBJ1-1,TRBV13,ASGQGLSTEAF
TRBJ2-7,TRBV29-1,SVEGWREGSYEQY
TRBJ2-7,TRBV9,ASSPGGDEQY
TRBJ2-7,TRBV7-8,ASSLAGDSYEQY
TRBJ2-1,TRBV15,ATSRDGAGGPGDNEQF